The clone carrying this TCR beta chain has more than one count but fewer than ten. Antigen unknown. This entry comes from a study of PD-L1 blockade in urothelial cancer. The CDR3 extends over 15 amino acids. J gave up 2 bases and V 0 bases, and 2 bases lay outside the gene matches. Germline values: CDR1 SGHVS, CDR2 FQNEAQ. The study's findings and limits: Patients with below-median pretreatment blood clonality survived longer.

Time point: pretreatment peripheral blood. The table came from immunoSEQ multiplex PCR; TCRdb's copy has only in-frame clones and leaves some out. The table has 33,000 or so clones, 75% to 85% seen once; the top ten hold 6.8%. Sequenced material: PBMCs, taken around atezolizumab (anti-PD-L1) treatment. The origin of this receptor is a man aged 60 to 75 with urothelial cancer. This chain joins TRBV7-8 and TRBJ2-7, with TRBD2 matching 9 bases. The CDR3 region has the DNA TGTGCCAGCAGCTTAGCCGGCGGGGGGGCCTACGAGCAGTACTTC. It specifies CASSLAGGGAYEQYF. Filled out from reference TRBV7-8 and TRBJ2-7, the complete variable domain reads GAGVSQSPRYKVAKRGQDVALRCDPISGHVSLFWYQQALGQGPEFLTYFQNEAQLDKSGLPSDRFFAERPEGSVSTLKIQRTQQEDSAVYLCASSLAGGGAYEQYFGPGTRLTVT.